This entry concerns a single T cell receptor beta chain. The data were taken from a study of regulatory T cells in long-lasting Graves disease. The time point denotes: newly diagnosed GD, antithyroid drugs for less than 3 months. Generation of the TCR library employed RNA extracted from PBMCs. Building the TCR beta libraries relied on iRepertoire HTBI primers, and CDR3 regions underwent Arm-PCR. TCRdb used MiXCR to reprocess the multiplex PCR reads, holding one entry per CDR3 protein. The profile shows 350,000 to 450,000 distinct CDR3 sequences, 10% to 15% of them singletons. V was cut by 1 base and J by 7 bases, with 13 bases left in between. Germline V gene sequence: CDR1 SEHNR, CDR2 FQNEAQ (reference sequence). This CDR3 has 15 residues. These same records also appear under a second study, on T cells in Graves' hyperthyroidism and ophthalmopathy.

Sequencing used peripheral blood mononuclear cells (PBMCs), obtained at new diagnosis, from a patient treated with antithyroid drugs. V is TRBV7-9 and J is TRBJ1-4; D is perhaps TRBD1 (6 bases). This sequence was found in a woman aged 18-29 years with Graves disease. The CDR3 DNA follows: TGTGCCAGCAGCTTAGATACAGGGAACCGTGAAAAACTGTTTTTT. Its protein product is CASSLDTGNREKLFF. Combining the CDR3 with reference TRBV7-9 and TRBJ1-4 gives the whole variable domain DTGVSQNPRHKITKRGQNVTFRCDPISEHNRLYWYRQTLGQGPEFLTYFQNEAQLEKSRLLSDRFSAERPKGSFSTLEIQRTEQGDSAMYLCASSLDTGNREKLFFGSGTQLSVL.